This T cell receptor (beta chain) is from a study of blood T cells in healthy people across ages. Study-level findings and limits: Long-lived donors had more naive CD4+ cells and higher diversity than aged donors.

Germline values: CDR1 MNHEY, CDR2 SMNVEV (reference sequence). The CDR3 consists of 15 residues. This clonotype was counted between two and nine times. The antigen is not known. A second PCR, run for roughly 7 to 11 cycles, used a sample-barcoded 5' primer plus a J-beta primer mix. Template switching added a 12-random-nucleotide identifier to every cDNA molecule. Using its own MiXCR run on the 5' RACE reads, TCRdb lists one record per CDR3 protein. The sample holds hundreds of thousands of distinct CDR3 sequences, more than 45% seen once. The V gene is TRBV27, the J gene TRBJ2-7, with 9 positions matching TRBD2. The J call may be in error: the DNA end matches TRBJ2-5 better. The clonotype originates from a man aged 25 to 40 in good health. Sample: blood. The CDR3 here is CASSLLGGRGETQYF. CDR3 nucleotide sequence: TGTGCCAGCAGCCTCCTAGGCGGGAGGGGTGAGACCCAGTACTTC.